A single T cell receptor beta chain is shown here with its context. The antigen it recognizes is unknown. Within one base of it there is no much larger clone, and no base qualities were kept. At the junction V is shortened by 4 bases and J by 9 bases; bases outside the gene matches: 14. The CDR3 covers 17 residues, taking in both the cysteine and the phenylalanine. The read is trimmed to its CDR3 DNA, 51 bases read in frame from base 1. CDR1 MDHEN and CDR2 SYDVKM were looked up in the germline V gene. CD8 naive samples were CD45RO-negative cells positively selected for CCR7, giving a CD45RA+CCR7+ population that excluded TemRA cells. Healthy HIV-negative adults with no recently reported acute infections or vaccinations were included as donors. Only Caucasian adults living in Nashville, Tennessee, USA were represented among the donors. After blood collection by leukapheresis, PBMCs were isolated using Ficoll-Histopaque density gradient centrifugation and then cryopreserved in the vapor phase of liquid nitrogen. Purity and quantity of every magnetically sorted T cell population were checked by analytical flow cytometry. From each sorted fraction, genomic DNA was isolated and quantified by UV absorbance on a Nanodrop 2000c.

This sample is part of a study of shared clonotypes between healthy human individuals (TCRdb year 2020). Notes on the research overall: The cohort comprised a couple of women and a few men aged 18 to 49 years. To estimate repertoire size and how much clonotypes are shared between individuals, the study performed deep sequencing of blood TCR repertoires from roughly five healthy adults. To increase sequencing depth and limit assay-specific biases, TCR repertoire library preparation and sequencing were carried out by different laboratories using diverse techniques. Leukapheresis yielded between about 0.85 and 9.5 billion PBMCs per donor. For each donor, three plates each were used for CD4 naive and CD4 memory, two plates were used for CD8 naive, and one plate was used for CD8 memory.

What the work shows at the level of the full study, not this receptor alone: Pairwise subsampling indicated that sequencing depth was expected to affect the degree of clonotype sharing among donors. Naive subsets generally had larger estimated clonotype richness than memory subsets. Because the study included only a small number of donors, the genetic and exposure-history diversity represented was limited. Sampling was restricted to blood, and TCR repertoires in tissue are likely to differ from TCR repertoires in blood. Sharing across four donors was observed for about 5% of naive CD4, 3.5% of naive CD8, about 2.3% of memory CD4, and around 0.4% of memory CD8 clonotypes. Compared with non-shared clonotypes, clonotypes shared by all four sorted-subset donors had higher generation probabilities. Rarefaction of sorted-subset datasets indicated incomplete sequencing despite the large sequencing depth.

Using the deep immunoSEQ assay, multiplex PCR amplified TCR CDR3 regions from genomic DNA. Genomic DNA extracted from each cell subset was distributed evenly over all wells of several immunoSEQ 96-well plates, and each plate served as one replicate. Each replicate PCR for sorted subsets received about 220 ng genomic DNA, equal to tens of thousands of T cell genomes. Purified libraries were measured with a Qubit 3.0 fluorometer, size-checked on a Bioanalyzer 2100, and measured again with the KAPA Library Quantification kit. Each immunoSEQ 96-well plate was sequenced on its own single-read 150-cycle Illumina NextSeq 550 flow cell. Per the original workflow: The immunoSEQ output contained only junctional sequences without quality scores, so filtering could not match that applied to full-length reads. To assign V/J genes and CDR3, sequences were annotated against IMGT germline references using PyIR, a Python wrapper for IgBLAST v1.9. Reads with weak V/J assignments (E-value above 1e-6), missing CDR3, stop codons, out-of-frame junctions, or ambiguous translated residues were removed. A V3J clonotype was defined by an identical inferred V gene, J gene, and CDR3 amino acid sequence. The percentage overlap between two repertoires was calculated by dividing the number of shared unique clonotypes by the size of the smaller repertoire. Richness of each repertoire was evaluated using RTK rarefaction, the Chao1 estimator, and Recon v2.1 estimates of unobserved clonotypes. OLGA was used to compute generation probabilities for all TCRbeta clonotypes that the gDNA method yielded from several donors. The table was pulled from immuneACCESS by TCRdb, which kept in-frame rearrangements only. Such tables lose some clones; where checked, under half of the loss comes from unresolved V genes, and the rest has no known cause. That table furnishes V, J and clone size, whereas the DNA furnished D and trimming. Counted in this sample were about 2.2 million clones; 90% to 95% of them appeared once. The leading ten clones occupy 1.5% to 2% of the sample.

The specimen sequenced was naive CD8+ T cells from PBMCs. Interpreted using the paper, the cell subset or site label stands for: CD45RA+CCR7+. The sequence is built from TRBV28 and TRBJ1-5; 11 middle bases align to TRBD1. This clonotype originated in a man aged 18-30 years in good health. Some clones in this sample may be carry-over from other donors' samples. The CDR3 amino acid sequence is: CASSSPGTGGLRGPQHF. The DNA sequence is TGTGCCAGCAGTTCTCCCGGGACAGGGGGGTTAAGAGGGCCCCAGCATTTT.